The 25 T cell receptor beta chains in this list originate from one sample, sequenced in a study of PD-L1 blockade in urothelial cancer. Time point in this sample: peripheral blood 6 weeks after treatment start. Sequencing used immunoSEQ multiplex PCR; TCRdb keeps in-frame clones, though not all of them. This repertoire shows over 40,000 clones, about 85% found once; its top ten account for 2% to 3%. The sample in question was PBMCs, obtained around atezolizumab (anti-PD-L1) treatment. The receptors derive from a man in his 70s with urothelial cancer.

This chain uses TRBV7-2 with TRBJ2-6; a weak D match, TRBD2 (6 bases). Looked up from germline, CDR1 is SGHTA and CDR2 is FQGNSA. V lost 4 bases to trimming and J lost 2 bases, with 9 bases between them. This CDR3 region has 15 residues. The CDR3 coding sequence is TGTGCCAGCAGCTCCGGGGGTACTGGGGCCAACGTCCTGACTTTC. This encodes CASSSGGTGANVLTF.

The gene calls are TRBV5-1 and TRBJ1-4; D may be TRBD1 (5 bases). From germline, CDR1 is SGHRS and CDR2 YFSETQ. V lost 6 bases to trimming and J lost 1 base, with 13 bases between them. The CDR3 loop spans 15 amino acids. CDR3 DNA sequence: TGCGCCAGCACCATGGACAACCTAACTAATGAAAAACTGTTTTTT. Translated: CASTMDNLTNEKLFF.

The rearrangement links TRBV7-2 to TRBJ1-5, with D perhaps TRBD1 (5 bases). CDR1 SGHTA and CDR2 FQGNSA come from the germline V gene. This CDR3 is built from 14 residues. V was pared by 3 bases and J by 4 bases, with 10 bases between. The CDR3 region is CASSFAGFNQPQHF. DNA of the CDR3: TGTGCCAGCAGCTTCGCAGGGTTTAATCAGCCCCAGCATTTT.

This sequence joins TRBV29-1 and TRBJ2-7; 10 positions match TRBD2. CDR1 is SQVTM, CDR2 ANQGSEA, per germline. This CDR3 region has 13 residues. J lost 0 bases, V lost 7 bases, and 3 bases had no gene match. The CDR3 loop reads CSALAGASYEQYF. CDR3 DNA: TGCAGCGCCCTAGCGGGGGCCTCCTACGAGCAGTACTTC.

CDR3 protein: CASSPLGGGKAFF. The CDR3 nucleotides read TGTGCCAGCAGTCCGTTAGGGGGGGGGAAAGCTTTCTTT. The gene calls are TRBV28 and TRBJ1-1, with D possibly matching TRBD1 (6 bases). CDR3 length equals 13 residues. Deletions cut 5 bases from V and 9 bases from J, with 16 bases between. Germline V CDR1 and CDR2: MDHEN, SYDVKM.

This sequence joins TRBV28 and TRBJ2-1, with a weak D call TRBD2 (5 bases). There are 15 residues in the CDR3. V was clipped by 2 bases and J by 2 bases, with 10 bases between them. Germline V gives CDR1 MDHEN, CDR2 SYDVKM. CDR3 region: CASSLRRVPYNEQFF. The CDR3, as DNA: TGTGCCAGCAGTTTAAGGCGGGTCCCCTACAATGAGCAGTTCTTC. Using reference TRBV28 and TRBJ2-1 for the parts outside the CDR3, the full variable domain is DVKVTQSSRYLVKRTGEKVFLECVQDMDHENMFWYRQDPGLGLRLIYFSYDVKMKEKGDIPEGYSVSREKKERFSLILESASTNQTSMYLCASSLRRVPYNEQFFGPGTRLTVL.

The chain combines TRBV19 with TRBJ1-1, with D possibly TRBD1 on 6 matching bases. Trimming cost V 5 bases and J 1 base, with 11 bases left between them. Germline V gene data show CDR1 as LNHDA and CDR2 as SQIVND (reference sequence). The CDR3 spans 14 residues. Here the CDR3 reads CASSLYRENTEAFF. The CDR3 coding sequence is TGTGCCAGTAGTCTCTACAGGGAGAACACTGAAGCTTTCTTT.

This chain connects TRBV11-2 to TRBJ2-5; possibly TRBD1 for D (5 bases). Matching the DNA end better, TRBJ2-7 makes the J call doubtful. CDR1 SGHAT and CDR2 FQNNGV come from the germline V gene. The length of the CDR3 is 13 residues. The CDR3 region is CASSAAGSYEQYF. The CDR3 nucleotides are TGTGCCAGCAGCGCAGCAGGGTCCTACGAGCAGTACTTC.

This chain links TRBV5-4 with TRBJ2-1; 14 positions match TRBD2. This CDR3 spans 16 amino acids. Unmatched junction bases numbered 9, after V lost 4 bases and J lost 9 bases. The V gene's germline CDR1 is SGHNT and CDR2 YYREEE (reference sequence). CDR3 loop: CASSPGTSGRAGEQFF. For the CDR3, the DNA is TGTGCCAGCAGCCCGGGGACTAGCGGGAGAGCGGGTGAGCAGTTCTTC.

This clone came up a few times. The CDR3 loop is CASSQGATFLTRDEQYF. Here the CDR3 DNA reads TGCGCCAGCAGCCAGGGGGCTACGTTTTTGACGCGGGACGAGCAGTACTTC. The chain links TRBV4-1 to TRBJ2-7, with a tentative D call TRBD1 (6 bases). The CDR3 loop spans 17 amino acids. Germline-derived CDR1 and CDR2 are MGHRA and YSYEKL. V gave up 3 bases and J gave up 5 bases, with 23 bases separating them.

This clone was seen a handful of times. The gene calls are TRBV11-2 and TRBJ2-5, with D perhaps matching TRBD2 (6 bases). The V gene's germline CDR1 is SGHAT and CDR2 FQNNGV. With 5 bases removed from V and 4 bases from J, the gap between germline ends came to 26 bases. The CDR3 is 18 amino acids. The CDR3 nucleotides read TGTGCCAGCAGCCGCCCGATCGAGGGGACTCAAGAACGAGAGACCCAGTACTTC. Residues: CASSRPIEGTQERETQYF.

The chain employs TRBV18 and TRBJ2-5; tentative D call: TRBD1 (6 bases). Germline V gene lookup returns CDR1 KGHSH and CDR2 LQKENI. The CDR3 totals 16 residues. Trimming stripped 6 bases from V and 2 bases from J, with 19 bases between. CDR3 amino acids: CASSPRGPSIQETQYF. In DNA form, the CDR3 reads TGTGCCAGCTCGCCCAGGGGCCCGTCCATTCAAGAGACCCAGTACTTC.

The chain employs TRBV6-5 and TRBJ2-7; 12 bases match TRBD2. The V gene end was trimmed by 5 bases and the J gene end by 2 bases; junction bases not matched to a gene: 1. Germline V gene data show CDR1 as MNHEY and CDR2 as SVGAGI. This CDR3 is built from 14 residues. The CDR3 region is CASSRTSGAYEQYF. The CDR3 DNA reads as TGTGCCAGCAGTAGGACTAGCGGGGCCTACGAGCAGTACTTC.

The chain recombines TRBV11-2 with TRBJ2-3; 9 bases agree with TRBD2. V shed 5 bases and J 6 bases; nucleotides not matched to a gene: 12. The CDR3 contains 16 residues. In germline, CDR1 is SGHAT, CDR2 FQNNGV. The CDR3 DNA reads as TGTGCCAGCAGCCCCACTAGCGGGCTCATAGGGGATACGCAGTATTTT. Its protein is CASSPTSGLIGDTQYF. The whole variable domain, remainder taken from reference TRBV11-2 and TRBJ2-3, is EAGVAQSPRYKIIEKRQSVAFWCNPISGHATLYWYQQILGQGPKLLIQFQNNGVVDDSQLPKDRFSAERLKGVDSTLKIQPAKLEDSAVYLCASSPTSGLIGDTQYFGPGTRLTVL.

This chain connects TRBV25-1 to TRBJ2-3, with D possibly TRBD2 on 6 matching bases. Deletions cut 4 bases from V and 0 bases from J, with 11 bases between. The CDR3 extends over 15 amino acids. Looked up from germline, CDR1 is MGHDK and CDR2 is SYGVNS. The CDR3 is CASSAGSGSTDTQYF. The CDR3 DNA reads as TGTGCCAGCAGTGCCGGGAGCGGGAGCACAGATACGCAGTATTTT.

The chain couples TRBV21-1 to TRBJ1-5; whether TRBD1, the table's D call, matches the DNA was not checked. TRBV21-1 is described as a pseudogene. CDR3 size: 17 residues. Here the CDR3 reads CASSVGQGRNSNQPQHF. As DNA, the CDR3 is TGTGCCAGCAGCGTCGGACAGGGGCGGAATAGCAATCAGCCCCAGCATTTT.

The chain joins TRBV5-1 to TRBJ2-5; TRBD2 matches at 9 bases. J lost 1 base, V lost 3 bases, and 13 bases had no gene match. Germline V gene data show CDR1 as SGHRS and CDR2 as YFSETQ. CDR3 size: 18 residues. The CDR3 DNA reads TGCGCCAGCAGCTCGACCGGGACTAGCAAATCCTCCCAAGAGACCCAGTACTTC. Its translation: CASSSTGTSKSSQETQYF.

This chain uses TRBV5-1 with TRBJ2-2; 13 nucleotides agree with TRBD2. Trimming at V came to 2 bases and at J to 6 bases, leaving 1 base not matched to a gene. CDR3 size: 15 residues. CDR1 and CDR2 (germline): SGHRS, YFSETQ. CDR3 coding DNA: TGCGCCAGCAGCTTCGGACTAGCGGGAGCCGGGGAGCTGTTTTTT. Protein product: CASSFGLAGAGELFF. Combining the CDR3 with reference TRBV5-1 and TRBJ2-2 gives the whole variable domain KAGVTQTPRYLIKTRGQQVTLSCSPISGHRSVSWYQQTPGQGLQFLFEYFSETQRNKGNFPGRFSGRQFSNSRSEMNVSTLELGDSALYLCASSFGLAGAGELFFGEGSRLTVL.

This chain connects TRBV5-4 to TRBJ1-1; D might be TRBD1 (5 bases). The CDR3 is made up of 13 amino acids. Trimming shortened V by 4 bases and J by 5 bases, and 12 bases separated the two germline ends. CDR1 and CDR2 from the germline V gene are SGHNT and YYREEE (reference sequence). DNA for the CDR3: TGTGCCAGCAGCCAAATCGGGGGGACTGAAGCTTTCTTT. Residues: CASSQIGGTEAFF.

The V and J genes are TRBV5-8 and TRBJ2-7; the D is unclear. Germline-derived CDR1 and CDR2 are SGHTS and YDEGEE. Between the trimmed V and J ends, which lost 1 base and 4 bases, there was a span of 3 bases. The CDR3 totals 11 residues. CDR3 coding DNA: TGTGCCAGCAGCTTGCAGTACGAGCAGTACTTC. Amino acids: CASSLQYEQYF.

The chain recombines TRBV5-1 with TRBJ1-2, with 7 bases aligning to TRBD1. Germline values: CDR1 SGHRS, CDR2 YFSETQ. The V and J ends lost 3 bases and 1 base, in that order; junction bases with no gene match: 9. The CDR3 totals 16 residues. CDR3: CASSSTSGQINYGYTF. The CDR3 nucleotides are TGCGCCAGCAGCTCGACCTCGGGACAGATTAACTATGGCTACACCTTC. Full variable domain (remainder filled in from reference TRBV5-1 and TRBJ1-2): KAGVTQTPRYLIKTRGQQVTLSCSPISGHRSVSWYQQTPGQGLQFLFEYFSETQRNKGNFPGRFSGRQFSNSRSEMNVSTLELGDSALYLCASSSTSGQINYGYTFGSGTRLTVV.

This sequence joins TRBV25-1 and TRBJ1-2; 8 nucleotides agree with TRBD1. CDR3 length equals 18 residues. CDR1 is MGHDK and CDR2 is SYGVNS in the germline V gene. J lost 6 bases, V lost 4 bases, and 19 bases had no gene match. The CDR3 region has the DNA TGTGCCAGCAGTGCACCTTATCCGTGGACAGGGAGGGGAGATGGCTACACCTTC. Protein sequence: CASSAPYPWTGRGDGYTF.

The rearrangement joins TRBV19 to TRBJ1-5, with TRBD1 matching 7 bases. CDR1 and CDR2 from the germline V gene are LNHDA and SQIVND (reference sequence). This CDR3 comprises 16 residues. After removal of 6 bases from V and 0 bases from J, the junction contained 8 bases not matched to a gene. The DNA for the CDR3 is TGTGCCAGTAGCCCCCCCGACAGGGCTAGCAATCAGCCCCAGCATTTT. Its translation: CASSPPDRASNQPQHF. Full variable domain (rest looked up from reference TRBV19 and TRBJ1-5): DGGITQSPKYLFRKEGQNVTLSCEQNLNHDAMYWYRQDPGQGLRLIYYSQIVNDFQKGDIAEGYSVSREKKESFPLTVTSAQKNPTAFYLCASSPPDRASNQPQHFGDGTRLSIL.

For the CDR3, the DNA is TGCGCCAGCAGTGAGTCCCAGGCGAGAACTGAAGCTTTCTTT. Amino acids: CASSESQARTEAFF. This chain uses TRBV10-1 with TRBJ1-1, with D hard to call. There are 14 residues in the CDR3. V was trimmed by 0 bases and J by 5 bases, leaving 10 bases between them. The germline V gene has CDR1 WNHNN and CDR2 SYGVQD (reference sequence).

The chain's CDR3 is CASSRPGQPNEKLFF. The CDR3 nucleotides read TGTGCCAGTAGTCGTCCTGGACAGCCGAATGAAAAACTGTTTTTT. V usage is TRBV19 and J usage is TRBJ1-4; a possible D gene is TRBD1 (6 bases). The CDR3 covers 15 residues. V lost 5 bases and J lost 5, with 15 bases in between. Germline CDR1 is LNHDA and CDR2 is SQIVND (reference sequence).